Below, one T cell receptor (beta chain) is given with its context. Its antigen is currently not known. Base quality data are lacking; no much larger clone is found one base away. From V the trimming removes 5 bases and from J it removes 7 bases, while the gene matches leave 3 bases of the junction unaccounted for. Taken from the germline V gene (reference sequence), the CDR1 and CDR2 loops are PRHDT and FYEKMQ. Counted from cysteine to phenylalanine, this CDR3 has 13 amino acids. The retained sequence is limited to the CDR3, 39 bases, with the frame set at the first base. The sample originates from a study of blood T cell repertoires in COVID-19 (dated by TCRdb to 2018 to 2020). Regarding the research as a whole: Samples from collaborators originated in the United States, Italy and Spain and spanned both the acute and convalescent phases of COVID-19. A de-identified subject ID, COVID-19 status, age in years and sex were almost always included in the sample metadata. Deeply sampled blood TCRbeta repertoires from subjects exposed to, actively infected with, or recovered from COVID-19 were included in the dataset. The samples were drawn from the first 160 participants of the ongoing ImmuneRACE study and from about 1,200 subjects provided by 6 global collaborators. The repertoires were released in a freely available public database intended as a resource for research on the immune response to SARS-CoV-2. HLA class I and class II types, where available, came from metadata supplied by the sample provider rather than from assay-based typing. The material from the prospective study consisted of cDNA or gDNA derived from T cells, B-cell-depleted T cells, or PBMCs. General findings and caveats noted by the study authors: How much clinical and demographic metadata was included differed by source and by participant, and the metadata was provided uncurated.

Each collaborating institution followed its own protocols to collect whole blood in K2EDTA tubes. For TCRbeta analysis, collaborator samples were shipped as frozen whole blood, as isolated PBMCs, or as DNA extracted from either sample type. The immunoSEQ Assay, a bias-controlled multiplex PCR, was used to amplify TCRbeta CDR3 regions from genomic DNA. The paper's processing steps were these. Nucleated cell counts per sample were estimated from amplification of reference gene primers within the assay. To quantify the absolute abundance of each unique TCRbeta CDR3 rearrangement, sequence reads were collapsed and filtered. For each sample, productive Simpson clonality was calculated by taking the square root of Simpson's diversity index across productive rearrangements. The source is immuneACCESS, and TCRdb retained only in-frame sequences with V and J called. Part of the clones is not carried over; for the studies checked, unresolved V genes explain less than half of this, and the remainder is unexplained. V, J and clone size are those of that table, while D and trimming were read from the DNA. The sample table lists about 41,000 clones, around 90% of them with a count of one. Together, the top ten hold about 4.8% of the sample.

The V and J segments used are TRBV13 and TRBJ2-7, with TRBD1 matching 12 junction bases. The sequence came from a human donor in a cohort sampled during active COVID-19. What was sequenced was peripheral blood. The nucleotide sequence reads TGTGCCAGCAGCCGGGACAGGGGGCGGGAGCAGTACTTC. The translation is CASSRDRGREQYF.